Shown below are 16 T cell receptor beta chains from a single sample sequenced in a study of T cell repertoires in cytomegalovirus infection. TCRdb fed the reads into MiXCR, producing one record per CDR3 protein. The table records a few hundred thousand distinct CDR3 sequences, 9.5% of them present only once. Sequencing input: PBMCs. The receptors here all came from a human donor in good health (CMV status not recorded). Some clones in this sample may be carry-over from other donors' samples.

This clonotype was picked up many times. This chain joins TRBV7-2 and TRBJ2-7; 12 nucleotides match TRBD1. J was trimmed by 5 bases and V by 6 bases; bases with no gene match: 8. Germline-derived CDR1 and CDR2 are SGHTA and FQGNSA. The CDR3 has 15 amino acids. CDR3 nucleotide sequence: TGTGCCAGCAGTCGAACCGGGACAGGGGGCAACGAGCAGTACTTC. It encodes CASSRTGTGGNEQYF.

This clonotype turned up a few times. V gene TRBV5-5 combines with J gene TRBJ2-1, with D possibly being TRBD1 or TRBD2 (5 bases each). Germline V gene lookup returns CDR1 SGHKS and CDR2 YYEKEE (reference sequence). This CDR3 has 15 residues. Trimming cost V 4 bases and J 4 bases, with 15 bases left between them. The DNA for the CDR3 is TGTGCCAGCAGCCGGCCCGGGACCCAGTACAATGAGCAGTTCTTC. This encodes CASSRPGTQYNEQFF. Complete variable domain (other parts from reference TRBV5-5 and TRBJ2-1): DAGVTQSPTHLIKTRGQQVTLRCSPISGHKSVSWYQQVLGQGPQFIFQYYEKEERGRGNFPDRFSARQFPNYSSELNVNALLLGDSALYLCASSRPGTQYNEQFFGPGTRLTVL.

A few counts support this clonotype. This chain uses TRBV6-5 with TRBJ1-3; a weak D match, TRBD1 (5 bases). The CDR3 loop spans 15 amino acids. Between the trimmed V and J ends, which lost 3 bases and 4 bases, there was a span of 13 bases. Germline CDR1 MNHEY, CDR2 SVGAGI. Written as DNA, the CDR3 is TGTGCCAGCAGTTATAGTCCAGGGATCGGAAACACCATATATTTT. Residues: CASSYSPGIGNTIYF.

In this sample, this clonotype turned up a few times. The DNA of the CDR3 is TGCAGTGCTAGACAACCAGGGGCGCCTCGGCCCCAGCATTTT. As protein: CSARQPGAPRPQHF. The V and J genes are TRBV20-1 and TRBJ1-5, with a possible D match to TRBD1 (6 bases). The CDR3 has 14 amino acids. Between the trimmed V and J ends, which lost 2 bases and 9 bases, there was a span of 17 bases. Germline V lookup: CDR1 DFQATT, CDR2 SNEGSKA (reference sequence).

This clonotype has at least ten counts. The CDR3, as DNA: TGTGCTAGTGCCTTGACACCTATAGCCAAAAACATTCAGTACTTC. Its translation: CASALTPIAKNIQYF. This chain joins TRBV12-5 and TRBJ2-4; D gene uncertain. The CDR3 is 15 amino acids. Germline CDR1 reads LGHNT; CDR2 reads FRNRAP. Trimming pared 7 bases from V and 0 bases from J, leaving 13 bases between. Filled out from reference TRBV12-5 and TRBJ2-4, the complete variable domain reads DARVTQTPRHKVTEMGQEVTMRCQPILGHNTVFWYRQTMMQGLELLAYFRNRAPLDDSGMPKDRFSAEMPDATLATLKIQPSEPRDSAVYFCASALTPIAKNIQYFGAGTRLSVL.

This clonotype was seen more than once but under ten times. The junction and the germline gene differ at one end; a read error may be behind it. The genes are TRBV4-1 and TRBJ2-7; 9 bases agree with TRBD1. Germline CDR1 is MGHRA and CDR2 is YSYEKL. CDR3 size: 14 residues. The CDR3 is CASSQLGQGYEQYF. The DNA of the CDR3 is TGTGCCAGCAGCCAACTCGGACAGGGGTACGAGCAGTACTTC.

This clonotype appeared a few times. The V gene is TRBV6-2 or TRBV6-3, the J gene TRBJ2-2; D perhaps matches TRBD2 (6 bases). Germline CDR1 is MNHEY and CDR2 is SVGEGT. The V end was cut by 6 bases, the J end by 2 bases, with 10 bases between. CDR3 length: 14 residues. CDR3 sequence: CASRNGGNTGELFF. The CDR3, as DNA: TGTGCCAGCAGAAACGGGGGAAACACCGGGGAGCTGTTTTTT.

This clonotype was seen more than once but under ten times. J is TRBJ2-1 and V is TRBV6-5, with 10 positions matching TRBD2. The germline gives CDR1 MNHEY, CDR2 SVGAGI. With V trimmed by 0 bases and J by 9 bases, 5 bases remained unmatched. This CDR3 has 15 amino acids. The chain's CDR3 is CASSYSRLAGAEQFF. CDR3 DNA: TGTGCCAGCAGTTACTCGCGGCTAGCGGGGGCTGAGCAGTTCTTC.

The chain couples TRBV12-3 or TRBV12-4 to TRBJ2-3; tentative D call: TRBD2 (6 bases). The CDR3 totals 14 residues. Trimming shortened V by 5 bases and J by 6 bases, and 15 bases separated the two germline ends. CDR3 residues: CASSPRLVGDTQYF. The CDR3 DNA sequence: TGTGCCAGCAGTCCCCGACTAGTTGGCGATACGCAGTATTTT.

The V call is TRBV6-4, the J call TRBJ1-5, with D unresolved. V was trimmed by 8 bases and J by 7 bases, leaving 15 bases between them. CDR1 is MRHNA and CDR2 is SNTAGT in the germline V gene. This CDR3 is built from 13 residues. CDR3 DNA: TGTGCCAGCGAGCAATGGGCCTGGCAGCCCCAGCATTTT. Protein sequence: CASEQWAWQPQHF.

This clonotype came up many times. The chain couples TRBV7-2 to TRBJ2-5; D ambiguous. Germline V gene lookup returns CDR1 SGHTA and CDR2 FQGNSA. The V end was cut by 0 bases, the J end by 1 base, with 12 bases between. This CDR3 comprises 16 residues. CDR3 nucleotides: TGTGCCAGCAGCTTAGCGTCCGTGGCGGCCCAAGAGACCCAGTACTTC. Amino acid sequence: CASSLASVAAQETQYF.

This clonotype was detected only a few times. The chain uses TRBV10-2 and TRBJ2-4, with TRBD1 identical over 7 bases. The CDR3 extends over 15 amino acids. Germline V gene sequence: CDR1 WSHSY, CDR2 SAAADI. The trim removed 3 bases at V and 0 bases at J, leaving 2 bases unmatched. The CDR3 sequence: CASSDQGVAKNIQYF. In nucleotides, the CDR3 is TGCGCCAGCAGTGACCAGGGGGTAGCCAAAAACATTCAGTACTTC.

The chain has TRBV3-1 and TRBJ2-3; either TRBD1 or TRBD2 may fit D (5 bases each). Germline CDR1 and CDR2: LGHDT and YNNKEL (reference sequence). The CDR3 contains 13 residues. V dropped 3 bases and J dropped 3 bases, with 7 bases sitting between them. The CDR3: CASSQGPTDTQYF. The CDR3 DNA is TGTGCCAGCAGCCAGGGACCGACAGATACGCAGTATTTT.

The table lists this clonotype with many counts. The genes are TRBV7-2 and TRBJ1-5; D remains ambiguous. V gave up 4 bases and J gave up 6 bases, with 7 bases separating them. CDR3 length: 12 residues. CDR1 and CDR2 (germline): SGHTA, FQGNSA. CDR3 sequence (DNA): TGTGCCAGCAGCTCCGGGAGTCAGCCCCAGCATTTT. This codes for CASSSGSQPQHF. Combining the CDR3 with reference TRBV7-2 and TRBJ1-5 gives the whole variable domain GAGVSQSPSNKVTEKGKDVELRCDPISGHTALYWYRQSLGQGLEFLIYFQGNSAPDKSGLPSDRFSAERTGGSVSTLTIQRTQQEDSAVYLCASSSGSQPQHFGDGTRLSIL.

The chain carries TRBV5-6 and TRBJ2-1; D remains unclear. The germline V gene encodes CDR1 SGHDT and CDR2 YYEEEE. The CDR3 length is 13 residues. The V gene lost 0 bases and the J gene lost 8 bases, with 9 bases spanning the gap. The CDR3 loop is CASSLVPVDEQFF. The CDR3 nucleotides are TGTGCCAGCAGCTTGGTTCCAGTCGATGAGCAGTTCTTC. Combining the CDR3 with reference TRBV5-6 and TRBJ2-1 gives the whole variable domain DAGVTQSPTHLIKTRGQQVTLRCSPKSGHDTVSWYQQALGQGPQFIFQYYEEEERQRGNFPDRFSGHQFPNYSSELNVNALLLGDSALYLCASSLVPVDEQFFGPGTRLTVL.

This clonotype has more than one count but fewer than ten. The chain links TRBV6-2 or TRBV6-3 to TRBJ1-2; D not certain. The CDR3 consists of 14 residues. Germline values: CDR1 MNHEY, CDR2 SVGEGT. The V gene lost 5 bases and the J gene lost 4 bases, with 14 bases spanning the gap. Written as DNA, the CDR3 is TGTGCCAGCAGTCCCGGAGGCGGCTCCTATGGCTACACCTTC. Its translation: CASSPGGGSYGYTF.